These 14 T cell receptor beta chains share one sample of origin, sequenced in a study of blood T cell repertoires in COVID-19 (dated by TCRdb to about 2020). Library generation was performed with the immunoSEQ multiplex PCR assay. In its TCRdb copy, this immuneACCESS table keeps in-frame sequences only and misses some clones. Where compared with another copy, unresolved V genes explain less than half of these, and the others have no known cause. The sample records tens of thousands of clones, about 87% of which are singletons. Clones ranked in the top ten supply around 7% of the sample. Sequencing used peripheral blood. The receptors stem from a human donor in a cohort sampled during active COVID-19.

This clone was seen more than once but under ten times. This chain connects TRBV7-9 to TRBJ2-5, with 14 positions matching TRBD2. CDR3 length equals 16 residues. V dropped 3 bases and J dropped 3; count of bases not matched to a gene: 3. Germline V gene sequence: CDR1 SEHNR, CDR2 FQNEAQ (reference sequence). CDR3 sequence (DNA): TGTGCCAGCAGCTTTGAGGGACTAGCGGGAGAAGAGACCCAGTACTTC. Its translation is CASSFEGLAGEETQYF.

V is TRBV3-1 (or the pseudogene TRBV3-2) and J is TRBJ1-5; 7 nucleotides align to TRBD1. The germline CDR1 and CDR2 sequences are LGHDT and YNNKEL (reference sequence). The CDR3 runs to 15 residues. The junction had 10 bases not matched to a gene; V was cut back by 1 base and J by 10 bases. The CDR3 spells CASSQGQGASRPQHF. In nucleotides, the CDR3 is TGTGCCAGCAGCCAAGGACAGGGTGCTTCGCGTCCCCAGCATTTT.

This chain uses TRBV11-3 with TRBJ2-1; a weak D match, TRBD1 (6 bases). Germline CDR1 and CDR2: SGHNT and YENEEA. This CDR3 is built from 13 residues. The V gene lost 4 bases and the J gene lost 6 bases, with 10 bases spanning the gap. The CDR3 region is CASSSLDSNEQFF. The CDR3 DNA sequence: TGTGCCAGCAGCTCATTGGACAGCAATGAGCAGTTCTTC.

This rearrangement joins TRBV6-6 to TRBJ1-5, with 9 bases identical to TRBD1. Germline values: CDR1 MNHNY, CDR2 SVGAGI (reference sequence). V shed 4 bases and J 5 bases; nucleotides not matched to a gene: 6. The CDR3 is made up of 15 amino acids. CDR3: CASSSPGTGHQPQHF. CDR3 nucleotides: TGTGCCAGCAGTTCCCCCGGGACAGGGCATCAGCCCCAGCATTTT.

The chain couples TRBV9 to TRBJ1-2; 7 nucleotides line up with TRBD1. The trim removed 6 bases at V and 7 bases at J, leaving 18 bases unmatched. The CDR3 covers 16 residues. Germline V lookup: CDR1 SGDLS, CDR2 YYNGEE. CDR3 nucleotides: TGTGCCAGCAAGACCGGACAGGAATCTGACCCCTGTGGCTACACCTTC. Protein: CASKTGQESDPCGYTF.

Here the CDR3 reads CASSSGGYGYTF. DNA for the CDR3: TGTGCCAGCAGTTCAGGGGGCTATGGCTACACCTTC. The gene calls are TRBV28 and TRBJ1-2; the match to TRBD1 covers 7 bases. Germline V gives CDR1 MDHEN, CDR2 SYDVKM. The CDR3 covers 12 residues. The V segment lost 4 bases and the J segment 4 bases; nucleotides outside the gene matches: 0.

This rearrangement joins TRBV12-3 or TRBV12-4 to TRBJ2-3; D remains ambiguous. The CDR3 is 11 residues long. Trimming cost V 2 bases and J 5 bases, with 2 bases left between them. For the CDR3, the DNA is TGTGCCAGCAGTTTACGAGATACGCAGTATTTT. It encodes CASSLRDTQYF.

The chain employs TRBV2 and TRBJ2-4; D perhaps matches TRBD2 (6 bases). Germline V gene data show CDR1 as SNHLY and CDR2 as FYNNEI. The V and J ends lost 0 bases and 11 bases respectively, with 14 bases between them. This CDR3 contains 14 residues. The CDR3 nucleotides are TGTGCCAGCAGTGAAGCGTTTGCGGGAACAGTTCAGTACTTC. Translation gives CASSEAFAGTVQYF.

The rearrangement joins TRBV27 to TRBJ1-1; possibly TRBD1 for D (5 bases). This CDR3 has 15 residues. Germline-derived CDR1 and CDR2 are MNHEY and SMNVEV (reference sequence). V gave up 2 bases and J gave up 0 bases, with 10 bases separating them. In DNA, the CDR3 is TGTGCCAGCAGTTTAGGCGACAGTATGAACACTGAAGCTTTCTTT. Protein product: CASSLGDSMNTEAFF.

The J gene is TRBJ2-7, the V gene TRBV9, with 11 bases identical to TRBD1. Looked up from germline, CDR1 is SGDLS and CDR2 is YYNGEE. This CDR3 spans 14 amino acids. The V gene end was trimmed by 4 bases and the J gene end by 6 bases; junction bases not matched to a gene: 6. The CDR3 loop reads CASSSQGQGVEQYF. The DNA of the CDR3 is TGTGCCAGCAGCTCTCAGGGACAGGGGGTCGAGCAGTACTTC.

The sample holds a few counts of this clone. This chain links TRBV2 with TRBJ2-7; 9 nucleotides agree with TRBD1. The trim removed 5 bases at V and 3 bases at J, leaving 5 bases unmatched. The CDR3 runs to 14 residues. The V gene's germline CDR1 is SNHLY and CDR2 FYNNEI. This chain's CDR3 is CASSNQGQGYEQYF. CDR3 nucleotides: TGTGCCAGCAGTAACCAGGGACAGGGCTACGAGCAGTACTTC.

This chain joins TRBV11-3 and TRBJ2-1; 10 nucleotides line up with TRBD1. The germline CDR1 and CDR2 sequences are SGHNT and YENEEA. The CDR3 covers 15 residues. J gave up 6 bases and V 3 bases, and 5 bases lay outside the gene matches. The CDR3 loop reads CASSFRQGAGNEQFF. The DNA of the CDR3 is TGTGCCAGCAGCTTTAGACAGGGGGCAGGCAATGAGCAGTTCTTC.

The chain joins TRBV10-3 to TRBJ2-7; D gene uncertain. Germline assignment: CDR1 ENHRY and CDR2 SYGVKD. The CDR3 sequence is 16 residues long. V was cut by 0 bases and J by 3 bases, with 15 bases left in between. The CDR3 loop reads CAISESFGALNYEQYF. Here the CDR3 DNA reads TGTGCCATCAGTGAGTCTTTTGGAGCTCTTAACTACGAGCAGTACTTC.

The chain couples TRBV3-1 (or the pseudogene TRBV3-2) to TRBJ1-2; D unclear. The CDR3 is 12 amino acids. Trimming shortened V by 4 bases and J by 7 bases, and 10 bases separated the two germline ends. Germline CDR1 reads LGHDT; CDR2 reads YNNKEL (reference sequence). The CDR3 DNA reads TGTGCCAGCAGCCTTCCAGGTGGTGGCTACACCTTC. The encoded protein is CASSLPGGGYTF.